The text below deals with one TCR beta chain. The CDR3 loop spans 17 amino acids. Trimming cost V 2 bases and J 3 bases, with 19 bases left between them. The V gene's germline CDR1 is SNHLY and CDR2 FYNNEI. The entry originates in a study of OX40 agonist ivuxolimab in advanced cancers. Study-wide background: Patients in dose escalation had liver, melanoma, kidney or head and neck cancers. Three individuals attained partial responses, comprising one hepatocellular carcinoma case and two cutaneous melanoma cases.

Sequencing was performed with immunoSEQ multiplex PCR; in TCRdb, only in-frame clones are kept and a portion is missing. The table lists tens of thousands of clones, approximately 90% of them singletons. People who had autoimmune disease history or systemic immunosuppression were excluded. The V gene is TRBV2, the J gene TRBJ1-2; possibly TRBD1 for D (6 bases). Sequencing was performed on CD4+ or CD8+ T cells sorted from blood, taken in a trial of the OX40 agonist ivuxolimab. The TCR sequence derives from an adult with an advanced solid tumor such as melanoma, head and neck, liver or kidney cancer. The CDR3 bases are TGTGCCAGCAGTGAAAGGGGGAGTCGGGGGCTCTACTATGGCTACACCTTC. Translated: CASSERGSRGLYYGYTF.